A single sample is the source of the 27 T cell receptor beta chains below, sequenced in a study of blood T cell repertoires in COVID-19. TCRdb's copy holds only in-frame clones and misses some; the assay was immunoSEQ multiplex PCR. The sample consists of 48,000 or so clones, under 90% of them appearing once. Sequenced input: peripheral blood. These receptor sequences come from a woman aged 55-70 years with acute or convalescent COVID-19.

The CDR3 reads CASSSQGTGDEQFF. The DNA of the CDR3 is TGTGCCAGCAGCTCACAGGGGACGGGGGATGAGCAGTTCTTC. The genes are TRBV5-4 and TRBJ2-1; maybe TRBD1 (7 bases). V was trimmed by 3 bases and J by 8 bases, leaving 15 bases between them. This CDR3 is built from 14 residues. Germline CDR1 is SGHNT and CDR2 is YYREEE (reference sequence).

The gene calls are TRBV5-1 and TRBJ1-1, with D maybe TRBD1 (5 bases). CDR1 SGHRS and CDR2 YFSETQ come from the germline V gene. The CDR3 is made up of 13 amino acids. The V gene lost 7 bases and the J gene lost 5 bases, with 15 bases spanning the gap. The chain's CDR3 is CASSRVGGTEAFF. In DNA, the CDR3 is TGCGCCAGCTCCAGGGTCGGAGGGACTGAAGCTTTCTTT.

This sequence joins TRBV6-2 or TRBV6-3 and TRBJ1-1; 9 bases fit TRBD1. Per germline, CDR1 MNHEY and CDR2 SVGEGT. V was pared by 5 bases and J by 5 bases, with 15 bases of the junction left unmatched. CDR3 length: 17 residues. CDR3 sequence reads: CASSTQKQGARKTEAFF. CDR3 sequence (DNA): TGTGCCAGCAGTACACAAAAACAGGGGGCAAGAAAAACTGAAGCTTTCTTT.

CDR3 nucleotides: TGCGCCAGCAGCGCTTGGCCGGGACAGGAAGACGAGCAGTACTTC. As protein: CASSAWPGQEDEQYF. The V call is TRBV5-1, the J call TRBJ2-7; 8 bases map to TRBD1. Germline V gives CDR1 SGHRS, CDR2 YFSETQ. CDR3 length: 15 amino acids. With 4 bases clipped from V and 5 bases from J, the junction kept 11 bases outside the gene matches.

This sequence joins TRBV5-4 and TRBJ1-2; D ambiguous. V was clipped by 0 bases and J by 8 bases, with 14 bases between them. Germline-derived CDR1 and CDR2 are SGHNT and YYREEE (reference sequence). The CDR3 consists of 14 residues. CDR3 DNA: TGTGCCAGCAGCTTGGCCAGCGTTCTTGGGGGCTACACCTTC. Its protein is CASSLASVLGGYTF.

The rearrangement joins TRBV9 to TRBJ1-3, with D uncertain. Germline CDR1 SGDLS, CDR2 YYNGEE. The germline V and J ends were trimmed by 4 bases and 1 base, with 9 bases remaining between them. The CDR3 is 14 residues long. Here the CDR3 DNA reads TGTGCCAGCAGCCCTTTAGCTTCTGGAAACACCATATATTTT. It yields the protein CASSPLASGNTIYF.

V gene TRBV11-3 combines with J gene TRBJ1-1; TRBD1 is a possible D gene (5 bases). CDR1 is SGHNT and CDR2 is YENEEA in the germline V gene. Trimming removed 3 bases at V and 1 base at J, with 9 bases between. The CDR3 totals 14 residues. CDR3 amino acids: CASSLGRGNTEAFF. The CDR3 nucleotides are TGTGCCAGCAGCTTGGGTAGGGGGAACACTGAAGCTTTCTTT.

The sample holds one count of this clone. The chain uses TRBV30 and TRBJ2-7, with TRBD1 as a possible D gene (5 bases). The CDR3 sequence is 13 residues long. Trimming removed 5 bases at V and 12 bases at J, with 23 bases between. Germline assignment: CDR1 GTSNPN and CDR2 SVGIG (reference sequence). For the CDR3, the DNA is TGTGCCTGGCGTAAAATGATTGACAGTCGTCCGTACTTC. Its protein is CAWRKMIDSRPYF.

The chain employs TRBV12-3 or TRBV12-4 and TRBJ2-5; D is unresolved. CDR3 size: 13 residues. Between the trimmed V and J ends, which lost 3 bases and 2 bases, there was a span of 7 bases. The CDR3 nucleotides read TGTGCCAGCAGTTTGGTCCAGCAAGAGACCCAGTACTTC. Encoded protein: CASSLVQQETQYF.

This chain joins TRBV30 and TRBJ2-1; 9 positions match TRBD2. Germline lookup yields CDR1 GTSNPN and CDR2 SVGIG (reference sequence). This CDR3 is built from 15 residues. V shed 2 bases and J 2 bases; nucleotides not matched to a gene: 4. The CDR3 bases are TGTGCCTGGAGTCCCATAGCGGGAGCCTACAATGAGCAGTTCTTC. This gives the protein CAWSPIAGAYNEQFF.

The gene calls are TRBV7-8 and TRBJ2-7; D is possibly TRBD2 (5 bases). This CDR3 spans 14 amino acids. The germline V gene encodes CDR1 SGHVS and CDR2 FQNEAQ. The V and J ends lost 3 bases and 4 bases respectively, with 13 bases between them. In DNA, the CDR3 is TGTGCCAGCAGCTTGGTAGCGCTGGGGTACGAGCAGTACTTC. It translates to CASSLVALGYEQYF.

CDR3 loop: CAWSNSFHEQYF. CDR3 DNA: TGTGCCTGGAGTAATAGTTTCCACGAGCAGTACTTC. The chain carries TRBV30 and TRBJ2-7; D unclear. Looked up from germline, CDR1 is GTSNPN and CDR2 is SVGIG (reference sequence). This CDR3 has 12 residues. The V end was cut by 2 bases, the J end by 5 bases, with 10 bases between.

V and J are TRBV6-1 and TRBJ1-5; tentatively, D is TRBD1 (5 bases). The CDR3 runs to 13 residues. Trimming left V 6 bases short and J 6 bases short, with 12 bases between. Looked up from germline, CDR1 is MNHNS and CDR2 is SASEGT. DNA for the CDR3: TGTGCCAGCAGCTGGGGGGAGGGTCAGCCCCAGCATTTT. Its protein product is CASSWGEGQPQHF.

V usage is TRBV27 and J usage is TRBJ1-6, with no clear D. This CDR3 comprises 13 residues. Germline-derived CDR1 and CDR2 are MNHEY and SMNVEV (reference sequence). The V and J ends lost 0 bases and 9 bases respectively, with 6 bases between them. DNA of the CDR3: TGTGCCAGCAGTTTATCGAACGGTTCACCCCTCCACTTT. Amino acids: CASSLSNGSPLHF.

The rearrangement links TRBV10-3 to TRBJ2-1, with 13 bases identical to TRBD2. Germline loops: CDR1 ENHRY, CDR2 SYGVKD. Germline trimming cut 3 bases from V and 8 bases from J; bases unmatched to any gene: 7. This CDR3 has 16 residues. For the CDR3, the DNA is TGTGCCATCAGTGATAGGGGACTAGCGGGAAGGGATGAGCAGTTCTTC. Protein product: CAISDRGLAGRDEQFF.

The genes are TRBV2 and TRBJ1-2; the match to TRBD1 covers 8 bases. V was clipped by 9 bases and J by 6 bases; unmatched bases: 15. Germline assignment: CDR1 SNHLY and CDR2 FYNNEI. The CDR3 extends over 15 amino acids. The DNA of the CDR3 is TGTGCCAGGGGGGCCCCAGGGGGCACTGTGAATGGCTACACCTTC. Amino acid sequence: CARGAPGGTVNGYTF.

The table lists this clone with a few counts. The CDR3 nucleotides are TGCGCCAGCAGTCCTCCGGGCAATGAGCAGTTCTTC. Translating it yields CASSPPGNEQFF. The chain combines TRBV23-1 with TRBJ2-1; D gene ambiguous. TRBV23-1 is an open reading frame, and its role is uncertain. Trimming pared 4 bases from V and 6 bases from J, leaving 7 bases between. The CDR3 is 12 amino acids.

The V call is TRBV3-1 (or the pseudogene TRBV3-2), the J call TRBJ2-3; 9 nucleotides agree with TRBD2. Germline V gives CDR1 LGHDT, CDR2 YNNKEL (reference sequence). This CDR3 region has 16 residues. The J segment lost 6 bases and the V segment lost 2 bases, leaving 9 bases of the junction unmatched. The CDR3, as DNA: TGTGCCAGCAGCCAACGGGGTAGCGGGAGCTTTGATACGCAGTATTTT. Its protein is CASSQRGSGSFDTQYF.

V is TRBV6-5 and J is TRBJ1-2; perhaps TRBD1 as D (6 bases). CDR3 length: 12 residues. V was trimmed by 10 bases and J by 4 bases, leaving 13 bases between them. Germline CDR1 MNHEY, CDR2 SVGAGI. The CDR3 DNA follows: TGTGCCACTCCCAGGGGAATCTATGGCTACACCTTC. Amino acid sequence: CATPRGIYGYTF.

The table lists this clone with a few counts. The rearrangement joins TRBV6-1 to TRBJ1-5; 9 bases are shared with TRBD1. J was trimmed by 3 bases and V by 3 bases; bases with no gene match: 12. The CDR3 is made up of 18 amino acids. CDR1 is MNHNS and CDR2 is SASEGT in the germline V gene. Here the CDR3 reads CASSDGGWGQGNNQPQHF. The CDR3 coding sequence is TGTGCCAGCAGTGACGGGGGGTGGGGACAGGGTAACAATCAGCCCCAGCATTTT.

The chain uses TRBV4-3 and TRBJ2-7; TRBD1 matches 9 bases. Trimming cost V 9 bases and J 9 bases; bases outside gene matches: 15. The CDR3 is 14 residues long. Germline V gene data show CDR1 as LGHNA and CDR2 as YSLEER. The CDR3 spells CASSSRDRESGQYF. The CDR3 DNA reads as TGCGCCAGTAGCTCAAGGGACAGGGAAAGCGGGCAGTACTTC.

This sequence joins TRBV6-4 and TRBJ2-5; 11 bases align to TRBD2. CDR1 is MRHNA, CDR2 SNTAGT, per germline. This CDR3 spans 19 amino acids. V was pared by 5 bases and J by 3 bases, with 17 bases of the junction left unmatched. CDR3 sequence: CASSNWRCSGRAEEETQYF. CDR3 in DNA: TGTGCCAGCAGTAACTGGAGGTGTAGCGGGAGGGCGGAGGAAGAGACCCAGTACTTC.

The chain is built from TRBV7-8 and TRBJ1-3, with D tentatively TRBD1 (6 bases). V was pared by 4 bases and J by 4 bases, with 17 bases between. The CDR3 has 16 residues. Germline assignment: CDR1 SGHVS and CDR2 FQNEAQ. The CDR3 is CASSSPGALTGNTIYF. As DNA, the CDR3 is TGTGCCAGCAGCTCGCCAGGGGCGCTTACCGGAAACACCATATATTTT.

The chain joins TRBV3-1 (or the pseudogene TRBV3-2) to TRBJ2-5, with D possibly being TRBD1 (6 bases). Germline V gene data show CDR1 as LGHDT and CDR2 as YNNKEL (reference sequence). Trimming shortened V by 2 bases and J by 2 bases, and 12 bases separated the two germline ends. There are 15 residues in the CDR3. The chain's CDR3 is CASSQHPTGQETQYF. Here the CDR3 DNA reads TGTGCCAGCAGCCAACACCCGACAGGTCAAGAGACCCAGTACTTC.

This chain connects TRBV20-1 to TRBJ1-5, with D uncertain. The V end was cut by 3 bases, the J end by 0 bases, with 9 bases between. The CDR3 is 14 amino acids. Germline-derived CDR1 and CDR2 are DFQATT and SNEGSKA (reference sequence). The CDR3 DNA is TGCAGTGCTAGTGGAGTAAATAGCAATCAGCCCCAGCATTTT. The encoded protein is CSASGVNSNQPQHF.

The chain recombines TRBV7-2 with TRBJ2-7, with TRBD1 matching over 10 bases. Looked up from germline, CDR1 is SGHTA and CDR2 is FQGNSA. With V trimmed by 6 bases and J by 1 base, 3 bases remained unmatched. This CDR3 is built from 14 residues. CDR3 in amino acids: CASSPDRGSYEQYF. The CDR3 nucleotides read TGTGCCAGCAGTCCGGACAGGGGGTCCTACGAGCAGTACTTC.

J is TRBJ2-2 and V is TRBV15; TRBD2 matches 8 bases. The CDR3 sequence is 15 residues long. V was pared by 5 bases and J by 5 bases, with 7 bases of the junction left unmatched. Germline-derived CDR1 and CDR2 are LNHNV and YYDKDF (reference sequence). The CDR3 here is CATSLGGVGTGELFF. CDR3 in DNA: TGTGCCACCAGCCTCGGGGGGGTTGGAACCGGGGAGCTGTTTTTT.